Given below is one T cell receptor beta chain in context. Distinct nucleotide sequences in the sample also encode this CDR3. The germline CDR1 and CDR2 sequences are SGHTA and FQGNSA. The length of the CDR3 is 13 residues. V lost 3 bases to trimming and J lost 4 bases, with 9 bases between them. This entry belongs to a study of control samples from healthy donors and cancer patients. Repertoires were generated with immunoSEQ multiplex PCR, while TCRdb's copy carries only in-frame clones and drops some. The top ten hold 4.1% of the sample, which has 150,000 or so clones, 93% seen once. This chain uses TRBV7-2 with TRBJ1-1; D gene uncertain. The sequence was obtained from a woman in her fifties or sixties in good health. Sequencing was carried out using blood. In DNA form, the CDR3 reads TGTGCCAGCAGCTTTGGACGGAGCACTGAAGCTTTCTTT. This gives the protein CASSFGRSTEAFF.